This TCR beta chain was profiled in a study of blood T cell repertoires in COVID-19. Study in general: Researchers got acute and convalescent COVID-19 samples from the United States, Italy and Spain.

The ends lost 1 base at V and 7 bases at J; junction bases unmatched: 8. Germline V gene lookup returns CDR1 SQVTM and CDR2 ANQGSEA. The CDR3 is made up of 15 amino acids. Participants were placed into cohorts based on the clinical history they reported. Sequencing used immunoSEQ multiplex PCR; TCRdb keeps in-frame clones, though not all of them. The profile shows roughly 500,000 clones, about 85% of them singletons. Sequencing used PBMCs or T cells enriched from blood (not recorded which). The source of this sequence is a woman aged 55-75 years who had recovered from COVID-19. The chain uses TRBV29-1 and TRBJ2-1, with TRBD2 matching 9 bases. The CDR3 region is CSVEGISGGDNEQFF. In DNA form, the CDR3 reads TGCAGCGTTGAAGGTATTAGCGGGGGAGATAATGAGCAGTTCTTC.